This T cell receptor beta chain originates from a study of Ad26.COV2.S vaccination and SARS-CoV-2 variants. Study background: Ad26.COV2.S shots went into the muscle once or twice, 56 days apart.

Germline CDR1 reads KGHSH; CDR2 reads LQKENI. CDR3 length: 13 amino acids. V was shortened by 3 bases and J by 5 bases, with 7 bases between the two germline ends. A note on this clone: The antigen remains undetermined.

Study-level findings and limits: Post-vaccination spike-specific CD8+ and CD4+ T cell responses reportedly had substantial breadth. People given the vaccine had a wider spike-specific TCR breadth than placebo recipients did.

Data came from immunoSEQ multiplex PCR; TCRdb stores just in-frame clones and leaves some out. The sample includes 350,000 to 500,000 clones, 85% to 90% seen only once; the top ten take over 2%. Regarding treatment: approximately 18 received Ad26.COV2.S at low or high dose, single or two shots; 5 received placebo; per-sample allocation not given. Vaccine and placebo recipients were sampled on day 63 after the first injection. The V call is TRBV18, the J call TRBJ2-2; no clear D gene. The sequence was obtained from a person aged 18-60 years who received the Ad26.COV2.S COVID-19 vaccine or a placebo. Source: peripheral blood, taken in a trial of Ad26.COV2.S vaccine versus placebo. The CDR3 loop is CASSPVVTGELFF. The DNA for the CDR3 is TGTGCCAGCTCACCGGTCGTGACCGGGGAGCTGTTTTTT.